This entry lists 8 T cell receptor beta chains sequenced from one sample in a study of cytomegalovirus exposure and HLA in healthy donors. With 60 Vbeta and 13 Jbeta primers, the PCR was carried out. Sequenced by immunoSEQ multiplex PCR; TCRdb stores in-frame clones only, minus some. Counted here are roughly 180,000 clones, about four fifths occurring once; the ten biggest clones make up over 1.5%. What was sequenced was PBMCs. These receptors were obtained from a girl between 10 and 17 years old in good health and CMV-seropositive.

In its sample, this clone was seen a few times. The chain combines TRBV30 with TRBJ2-7, with 10 positions matching TRBD2. Germline V CDR1 and CDR2: GTSNPN, SVGIG (reference sequence). J was trimmed by 2 bases and V by 0 bases; bases with no gene match: 1. There are 14 residues in the CDR3. The CDR3 region is CAWSVAGGAYEQYF. CDR3 nucleotides: TGTGCCTGGAGTGTAGCGGGAGGGGCCTACGAGCAGTACTTC.

Here the CDR3 reads CASSAGQLTGELFF. The CDR3 DNA is TGCGCCAGCAGCGCGGGACAGCTCACCGGGGAGCTGTTTTTT. This chain links TRBV5-1 with TRBJ2-2; possible D gene TRBD1, 7 bases. Germline loops: CDR1 SGHRS, CDR2 YFSETQ. V lost 4 bases, J lost 4 bases, and 11 bases lay in between. This CDR3 contains 14 residues.

The CDR3 DNA follows: TGTGCCAGCAGCTCACAGGAGGGTTATGAGCAGTTCTTC. It is translated as CASSSQEGYEQFF. The chain has TRBV7-2 and TRBJ2-1; D is perhaps TRBD2 (6 bases). The germline gives CDR1 SGHTA, CDR2 FQGNSA. V was cut by 4 bases and J by 8 bases, with 12 bases left in between. This CDR3 is built from 13 residues.

The chain has TRBV5-1 and TRBJ1-1; TRBD1 might be the D (6 bases). The V end was cut by 5 bases, the J end by 0 bases, with 17 bases between. Germline V lookup: CDR1 SGHRS, CDR2 YFSETQ. This CDR3 is built from 16 residues. In DNA form, the CDR3 reads TGCGCCAGCAGTCAGAAGGCGGGGGCCCTGAACACTGAAGCTTTCTTT. Residues: CASSQKAGALNTEAFF. The full variable domain, in which reference TRBV5-1 and TRBJ1-1 provide the parts outside the CDR3, is KAGVTQTPRYLIKTRGQQVTLSCSPISGHRSVSWYQQTPGQGLQFLFEYFSETQRNKGNFPGRFSGRQFSNSRSEMNVSTLELGDSALYLCASSQKAGALNTEAFFGQGTRLTVV.

In this sample, this clone turned up once. V gene TRBV10-1 combines with J gene TRBJ2-1; 8 bases map to TRBD2. The germline CDR1 and CDR2 sequences are WNHNN and SYGVQD (reference sequence). After removal of 2 bases from V and 3 bases from J, the junction contained 6 bases not matched to a gene. The CDR3 totals 16 residues. This CDR3 reads CASSETSTSVYNEQFF. In DNA, the CDR3 is TGCGCCAGCAGTGAGACGTCGACTAGCGTCTACAATGAGCAGTTCTTC.

The chain combines TRBV19 with TRBJ1-6; TRBD1 matches 10 bases. Germline-derived CDR1 and CDR2 are LNHDA and SQIVND (reference sequence). The CDR3 has 14 amino acids. With V trimmed by 7 bases and J by 7 bases, 4 bases remained unmatched. The CDR3 here is CASMGQGYNSPLHF. CDR3 coding DNA: TGTGCCAGTATGGGACAGGGGTACAATTCACCCCTCCACTTT.

This chain links TRBV25-1 with TRBJ2-1; 7 bases fit TRBD2. The V and J ends lost 3 bases and 0 bases, in that order; junction bases with no gene match: 8. The CDR3 sequence is 17 residues long. Germline V gene lookup returns CDR1 MGHDK and CDR2 SYGVNS. The CDR3 sequence is CASSDVIWGGSYNEQFF. In DNA form, the CDR3 reads TGTGCCAGCAGTGACGTTATCTGGGGGGGCTCCTACAATGAGCAGTTCTTC.

J is TRBJ1-1 and V is TRBV19; D is undetermined. The CDR3 loop spans 13 amino acids. Trimming removed 4 bases at V and 4 bases at J, with 10 bases between. Germline V gives CDR1 LNHDA, CDR2 SQIVND (reference sequence). CDR3 sequence reads: CASSTPGPTEAFF. DNA for the CDR3: TGTGCCAGTAGTACCCCAGGTCCCACTGAAGCTTTCTTT.